The 20 T cell receptor beta chains in this list originate from one sample, sequenced in a study of blood T cell repertoires in COVID-19. Clones were sequenced by immunoSEQ multiplex PCR, and TCRdb holds only the in-frame ones, with some missing. This sample has more than 150,000 clones, with roughly 87% found just once. What was sequenced was PBMCs or T cells enriched from blood (not recorded which). These receptor sequences come from a woman in her fifties or sixties who had recovered from COVID-19.

The V call is TRBV30, the J call TRBJ2-3; 11 nucleotides match TRBD2. The trim removed 1 base at V and 8 bases at J, leaving 11 bases unmatched. CDR1 is GTSNPN and CDR2 is SVGIG in the germline V gene (reference sequence). The CDR3 spans 16 residues. This chain's CDR3 is CAWSGLLAGALGTQYF. CDR3 coding DNA: TGTGCCTGGAGTGGATTACTAGCGGGGGCCCTTGGTACGCAGTATTTT.

The gene calls are TRBV6-4 and TRBJ2-1; TRBD2 agrees at 7 bases. V gave up 0 bases and J gave up 10 bases; unmatched junction bases: 9. The CDR3 contains 15 residues. Per the germline V gene, CDR1 is MRHNA and CDR2 is SNTAGT. The chain's CDR3 is CASSDSAGPQEEQFF. CDR3 nucleotide sequence: TGTGCCAGCAGTGACTCAGCGGGGCCACAGGAAGAGCAGTTCTTC.

V is TRBV27 and J is TRBJ2-1, with D maybe TRBD1 (5 bases). Trimming left V 4 bases short and J 0 bases short, with 19 bases between. Germline V gene lookup returns CDR1 MNHEY and CDR2 SMNVEV (reference sequence). The CDR3 loop spans 18 amino acids. CDR3 nucleotides: TGTGCCAGCAGTTCCTCCCTGACAGAGACAAGCTCCTACAATGAGCAGTTCTTC. Its translation: CASSSSLTETSSYNEQFF.

The rearrangement uses TRBV19 and TRBJ2-7; 8 positions agree with TRBD2. V was clipped by 9 bases and J by 0 bases; unmatched bases: 7. The CDR3 totals 14 residues. Germline V CDR1 and CDR2: LNHDA, SQIVND (reference sequence). The CDR3 protein is CASRTSPSSYEQYF. CDR3 coding DNA: TGTGCCAGCCGGACTAGCCCGAGCTCCTACGAGCAGTACTTC.

J is TRBJ1-5 and V is TRBV12-3 or TRBV12-4; D gene ambiguous. This CDR3 comprises 13 residues. V was pared by 5 bases and J by 5 bases, with 10 bases between. The CDR3 coding sequence is TGTGCCAGCAGTCCCCGGAGAGATCAGCCCCAGCATTTT. Translating it yields CASSPRRDQPQHF.

V and J are TRBV6-5 and TRBJ1-6; TRBD1 is a possible D gene (5 bases). V was cut by 0 bases and J by 7 bases, with 10 bases left in between. Germline CDR1 and CDR2: MNHEY and SVGAGI. The length of the CDR3 is 15 residues. The CDR3 DNA sequence: TGTGCCAGCAGTTACTCGGGGCAGATGAATTCACCCCTCCACTTT. It specifies CASSYSGQMNSPLHF.

V and J are TRBV5-1 and TRBJ2-1; TRBD2 matches 12 bases. Looked up from germline, CDR1 is SGHRS and CDR2 is YFSETQ. J lost 3 bases, V lost 4 bases, and 2 bases had no gene match. The CDR3 is made up of 15 amino acids. The CDR3 region is CASSRTSGNYNEQFF. For the CDR3, the DNA is TGCGCCAGCAGCCGGACTAGCGGGAACTACAATGAGCAGTTCTTC.

V and J are TRBV18 and TRBJ1-1; 7 bases match TRBD1. Germline V lookup: CDR1 KGHSH, CDR2 LQKENI. The CDR3 runs to 14 residues. The trim removed 1 base at V and 5 bases at J, leaving 4 bases unmatched. This CDR3 is CASSPQQGRTEAFF. The CDR3 nucleotides read TGTGCCAGCTCACCACAACAGGGGCGAACTGAAGCTTTCTTT.

This clone appeared once. The J gene is TRBJ2-3, the V gene TRBV7-6; 9 bases are shared with TRBD1. The CDR3 is made up of 16 amino acids. V trimming: 3 bases; J trimming: 5 bases; junction bases outside the gene matches: 9. Germline V gives CDR1 SGHVS, CDR2 FNYEAQ. DNA for the CDR3: TGTGCCAGCAGCTTGACCGGGACAGGGTTTGGAGATACGCAGTATTTT. This sequence encodes CASSLTGTGFGDTQYF. Using reference TRBV7-6 and TRBJ2-3 for the parts outside the CDR3, the full variable domain is GAGVSQSPRYKVTKRGQDVALRCDPISGHVSLYWYRQALGQGPEFLTYFNYEAQQDKSGLPNDRFSAERPEGSISTLTIQRTEQRDSAMYRCASSLTGTGFGDTQYFGPGTRLTVL.

This clone was detected once. The chain is built from TRBV5-1 and TRBJ2-7; D remains unclear. Germline CDR1 is SGHRS and CDR2 is YFSETQ. The CDR3 is 15 residues long. V was shortened by 0 bases and J by 0 bases, with 10 bases between the two germline ends. CDR3 amino acids: CASSLGVLSSYEQYF. The CDR3 DNA sequence: TGCGCCAGCAGCTTGGGGGTACTAAGCTCCTACGAGCAGTACTTC.

The CDR3 is CASGLTGPLTGGQRGLYSNQPQHF. The DNA of the CDR3 is TGTGCTAGTGGTTTGACGGGCCCCCTTACAGGGGGTCAGAGGGGGCTCTATAGCAATCAGCCCCAGCATTTT. The chain has TRBV12-5 and TRBJ1-5; TRBD1 aligns across 8 bases. The CDR3 spans 24 residues. From germline, CDR1 is LGHNT and CDR2 FRNRAP. The V segment lost 2 bases and the J segment 0 bases; nucleotides outside the gene matches: 27.

V usage is TRBV4-3 and J usage is TRBJ2-7; tentatively, D is TRBD2 (5 bases). CDR3 length: 14 residues. Germline-derived CDR1 and CDR2 are LGHNA and YSLEER. Trimming cost V 3 bases and J 2 bases, with 11 bases left between them. DNA of the CDR3: TGCGCCAGCAGCCACGGGAAGGGAGCCTACGAGCAGTACTTC. This gives the protein CASSHGKGAYEQYF.

The chain is built from TRBV30 and TRBJ2-7; TRBD2 is a possible D gene (6 bases). The CDR3 sequence is 13 residues long. CDR1 GTSNPN and CDR2 SVGIG come from the germline V gene (reference sequence). The V and J ends lost 2 bases and 4 bases respectively, with 12 bases between them. This CDR3 reads CAWSIGGTYEQYF. The CDR3 nucleotides read TGTGCCTGGAGTATCGGGGGAACGTACGAGCAGTACTTC.

The V call is TRBV4-3, the J call TRBJ2-1; 13 bases align to TRBD2. The CDR3 spans 17 residues. V was clipped by 3 bases and J by 8 bases; unmatched bases: 10. In germline, CDR1 is LGHNA, CDR2 YSLEER. CDR3 in DNA: TGCGCCAGCAGCCACAGAGGAACTAGCGGGAGGGGAGATGAGCAGTTCTTC. Protein: CASSHRGTSGRGDEQFF.

This chain uses TRBV3-1 (or the pseudogene TRBV3-2) with TRBJ1-6; no reliable D call. The germline CDR1 and CDR2 sequences are LGHDT and YNNKEL (reference sequence). The ends were cut back, 1 base at V and 4 bases at J, with 11 bases in the middle. The CDR3 consists of 16 residues. The CDR3 is CASSQGTSYYNSPLHF. DNA for the CDR3: TGTGCCAGCAGCCAAGGGACTAGTTATTATAATTCACCCCTCCACTTT.

At least ten counts were recorded for this clone. The rearrangement uses TRBV13 and TRBJ2-5; D may be TRBD2 (5 bases). CDR1 and CDR2 (germline): PRHDT, FYEKMQ (reference sequence). V shed 1 base and J shed 5 bases, with 11 bases lying between them. The CDR3 is 14 amino acids. The CDR3 region is CASSLAGSGETQYF. In DNA form, the CDR3 reads TGTGCCAGCAGCTTAGCTGGGAGTGGGGAGACCCAGTACTTC.

This chain links TRBV25-1 with TRBJ2-3; D is uncertain. The V end was cut by 2 bases, the J end by 1 base, with 7 bases between. The CDR3 loop spans 14 amino acids. Germline V gene lookup returns CDR1 MGHDK and CDR2 SYGVNS. CDR3 bases: TGTGCCAGCAGTGAAGCCGGTGGCACAGATACGCAGTATTTT. Translating it yields CASSEAGGTDTQYF.

V is TRBV7-2 and J is TRBJ2-6, with 9 bases matching TRBD1. CDR1 is SGHTA and CDR2 is FQGNSA in the germline V gene. Losses at the gene ends were 1 base for V and 6 bases for J; bases not matched to a gene: 4. The CDR3 extends over 16 amino acids. The CDR3, as DNA: TGTGCCAGCAGCTTAGTGGGGACAGGGAAGGCCAACGTCCTGACTTTC. Translated, it gives CASSLVGTGKANVLTF.

The chain recombines TRBV19 with TRBJ1-6, with 8 bases aligning to TRBD1. Germline trimming cut 3 bases from V and 6 bases from J; bases unmatched to any gene: 7. Germline V CDR1 and CDR2: LNHDA, SQIVND (reference sequence). The CDR3 covers 16 residues. CDR3 region: CASSIQGANVNSPLHF. CDR3 DNA: TGTGCCAGTAGTATTCAGGGGGCGAATGTTAATTCACCCCTCCACTTT.

A note on this clone: The sample holds other DNA sequences that translate to the same CDR3. The J gene is TRBJ1-5, the V gene TRBV28; a possible D gene is TRBD1 (5 bases). This CDR3 is built from 14 residues. V lost 5 bases and J lost 3, with 11 bases in between. The germline CDR1 and CDR2 sequences are MDHEN and SYDVKM. The CDR3 DNA reads as TGTGCCAGCAGTCTGCGACAGTACAATCAGCCCCAGCATTTT. This gives the protein CASSLRQYNQPQHF. Supplemented by reference TRBV28 and TRBJ1-5, the full variable domain reads DVKVTQSSRYLVKRTGEKVFLECVQDMDHENMFWYRQDPGLGLRLIYFSYDVKMKEKGDIPEGYSVSREKKERFSLILESASTNQTSMYLCASSLRQYNQPQHFGDGTRLSIL.